This TCR beta chain derives from a study of T cell changes during pregnancy in multiple sclerosis. V gave up 1 base and J gave up 7 bases, with 11 bases separating them. The CDR3 is made up of 14 amino acids. From germline, CDR1 is SEHNR and CDR2 FQNEAQ (reference sequence). Here immunoSEQ multiplex PCR was the method, and the copy in TCRdb shows in-frame clones only, minus some. The data contain about 40,000 clones, 90% to 95% of them singletons. Sequences were derived from CD4+ T cells from peripheral blood mononuclear cells, sampled after pregnancy. The clonotype comes from a female donor with multiple sclerosis, enrolled in a pregnancy study. The gene calls are TRBV7-9 and TRBJ2-1; TRBD1 might be the D (5 bases). The CDR3 loop reads CASSLVVRVNEQFF. Written as DNA, the CDR3 is TGTGCCAGCAGCTTAGTAGTCAGGGTAAATGAGCAGTTCTTC.